A selection of T cell receptor beta chains follows, all from one sample in a study of T cell responses to AZD1222 COVID-19 vaccine. Some clones are missing from TCRdb's copy, which holds only in-frame ones; the method was immunoSEQ multiplex PCR. The table lists about 96,000 clones, around nine tenths of them singletons. The source was peripheral blood, collected on day 0 of AZD1222 vaccination. The source is an adult in good health. Both conserved end residues are part of each CDR3. D genes are given only for firm matches. Clone size appears in some rows only: once, few, many, or a class for an expanded clone.

>.|TRBJ2-1|TRBV21-1|.
CARNAGQGAYNEQFF
TGTGCCAGGAACGCTGGACAGGGCGCCTACAATGAGCAGTTCTTC
>.|TRBJ2-2|TRBV27|.
CASSLSPARNTGELFF
TGTGCCAGCAGTTTATCTCCAGCACGGAACACCGGGGAGCTGTTTTTT
>.|TRBJ1-3|TRBV9|.
CASSVSGVSGNTIYF
TGTGCCAGCAGCGTTTCTGGGGTATCTGGAAACACCATATATTTT
>.|TRBJ2-5|TRBV5-4|TRBD2
CASSFGGSTGEETQYF
TGTGCCAGCAGCTTCGGCGGGAGCACAGGAGAAGAGACCCAGTACTTC
>.|TRBJ2-5|TRBV6-2/TRBV6-3|.
CASSSPTISRVGETQYF
TGTGCCAGCAGTTCACCCACCATTTCCAGGGTAGGAGAGACCCAGTACTTC
>.|TRBJ2-3|TRBV27|.
CASSLSGRDTQYF
TGTGCCAGCAGTTTAAGCGGTAGAGATACGCAGTATTTT
>.|TRBJ1-5|TRBV28|.
CASRTAHQPQHF
TGTGCCAGCAGAACCGCCCATCAGCCCCAGCATTTT
>.|TRBJ2-2|TRBV5-1|.
CATGLASKTGELFF
TGCGCCACCGGACTGGCCTCGAAGACCGGGGAGCTGTTTTTT
>.|TRBJ1-6|TRBV10-1|.
CASIVGSNSPLHF
TGCGCCAGCATCGTGGGTTCAAATTCACCCCTCCACTTT
>.|TRBJ1-1|TRBV14|.
CASSPLTGVNTEAFF
TGTGCCAGCAGCCCACTGACAGGCGTGAACACTGAAGCTTTCTTT
>.|TRBJ2-2|TRBV14|TRBD2
CASSRALAGTGELFF
TGTGCCAGCAGCCGCGCACTAGCGGGTACCGGGGAGCTGTTTTTT
>.|TRBJ1-2|TRBV24-1|TRBD1
CATSDAQGARGIYGYTF
TGTGCCACCAGTGATGCACAGGGGGCGCGGGGGATCTATGGCTACACCTTC
>.|TRBJ1-1|TRBV28|TRBD1
CASRSDRGNTEAFF
TGTGCCAGCAGGTCAGACAGGGGGAACACTGAAGCTTTCTTT
>.|TRBJ1-5|TRBV7-2|TRBD1
CASSQGQGSNQPQHF
TGTGCCAGCAGCCAGGGACAGGGGAGCAATCAGCCCCAGCATTTT
>.|TRBJ2-1|TRBV5-1|.
CASSLGSVEQFF
TGCGCCAGCAGCTTGGGTAGCGTGGAGCAGTTCTTC
>.|TRBJ1-6|TRBV10-3|TRBD1
CAISDGQGLTSPLHF
TGTGCCATCAGTGATGGACAGGGTCTAACTTCACCCCTCCACTTT
>.|TRBJ2-5|TRBV5-5|.
CASSPGGANLGETQYF
TGTGCCAGCAGTCCTGGCGGGGCTAACCTGGGAGAGACCCAGTACTTC
>.|TRBJ2-7|TRBV9|TRBD2
CASSEAGGSYEQYF
TGTGCCAGCAGCGAAGCGGGGGGCTCCTACGAGCAGTACTTC
>.|TRBJ1-2|TRBV5-5|TRBD1
CASSALTGAPPGVNYGYTF
TGTGCCAGCAGCGCTCTGACAGGGGCCCCACCAGGGGTCAACTATGGCTACACCTTC
>once|TRBJ1-3|TRBV4-2|.
CASSQETRSGNTIYF
TGTGCCAGCAGCCAGGAAACACGCTCTGGAAACACCATATATTTT
>.|TRBJ2-7|TRBV3-1/TRBV3-2|.
CASSQGDLTNYEQYF
TGTGCCAGCAGCCAGGGGGACCTCACGAACTACGAGCAGTACTTC
>.|TRBJ1-3|TRBV3-1/TRBV3-2|.
CASSLGSGNTIYF
TGTGCCAGCAGCCTCGGATCTGGAAACACCATATATTTT
>.|TRBJ2-5|TRBV2|TRBD1
CASSEPGTEETQYF
TGTGCCAGCAGTGAACCAGGGACAGAAGAGACCCAGTACTTC
>.|TRBJ2-1|TRBV6-4|TRBD2
CASSDSLAGPNEQFF
TGTGCCAGCAGTGACTCACTAGCGGGACCCAATGAGCAGTTCTTC
>.|TRBJ1-2|TRBV4-1|TRBD1
CASSQEDRDNYGYTF
TGCGCCAGCAGCCAAGAGGACAGGGATAACTATGGCTACACCTTC
>once|TRBJ1-1|TRBV19|TRBD1
CASRLQGLLNTEAFF
TGTGCCAGTAGGTTACAGGGGTTGTTGAACACTGAAGCTTTCTTT
>.|TRBJ2-5|TRBV18|.
CASSPLTGSEETQYF
TGTGCCAGCTCACCTCTGACAGGATCGGAAGAGACCCAGTACTTC
>.|TRBJ2-2|TRBV10-3|TRBD2
CAISDYGLAGGVHTGELFF
TGTGCCATCAGTGATTACGGACTAGCGGGAGGGGTCCACACCGGGGAGCTGTTTTTT
>few|TRBJ2-7|TRBV6-2/TRBV6-3|.
CASSYSKGGYEQYF
TGTGCCAGCAGTTACTCGAAAGGGGGCTACGAGCAGTACTTC
>.|TRBJ2-1|TRBV9|TRBD2
CASASGLGAHNEQFF
TGTGCCAGCGCCTCGGGACTAGGGGCCCACAATGAGCAGTTCTTC
>.|TRBJ1-3|TRBV5-1|TRBD1
CASSSGGQAISGNTIYF
TGCGCCAGCAGCTCCGGGGGACAGGCCATCTCTGGAAACACCATATATTTT
>once|TRBJ2-5|TRBV4-1|.
CASSLGETQYF
TGCGCCAGCAGCCTCGGAGAGACCCAGTACTTC
>.|TRBJ2-7|TRBV28|.
CASSPIAGRTYEQYF
TGTGCCAGCAGCCCGATTGCAGGGAGGACCTACGAGCAGTACTTC
>.|TRBJ2-7|TRBV20-1|.
CSARRGTEQYF
TGCAGTGCTAGGCGGGGAACCGAGCAGTACTTC
>.|TRBJ1-2|TRBV19|.
CASNDRGGYTF
TGTGCCAGTAATGACCGTGGAGGCTACACCTTC
>.|TRBJ1-1|TRBV4-3|TRBD1
CASSPTTTGIAFF
TGCGCCAGCAGCCCGACAACGACAGGGATAGCTTTCTTT
>.|TRBJ1-1|TRBV2|TRBD1
CASSSKTGVLNTEAFF
TGTGCCAGCAGTTCAAAAACAGGGGTATTGAACACTGAAGCTTTCTTT
>.|TRBJ2-5|TRBV30|.
CAWSPGQETQYF
TGTGCCTGGAGTCCGGGACAAGAGACCCAGTACTTC
>.|TRBJ1-1|TRBV9|TRBD1
CASSVGLTGGVGRTEAFF
TGTGCCAGCAGCGTTGGCCTGACAGGGGGAGTAGGAAGGACTGAAGCTTTCTTT
>.|TRBJ1-1|TRBV21-1|.
CASRGTGPETEAFF
TGTGCCAGCAGAGGGACAGGCCCGGAGACTGAAGCTTTCTTT
>.|TRBJ2-7|TRBV10-3|.
CAITGRRDYEQYF
TGTGCCATCACAGGAAGAAGGGACTACGAGCAGTACTTC
>.|TRBJ1-6|TRBV18|TRBD1
CASSPPGQGGSPLHF
TGTGCCAGCTCACCACCGGGACAGGGCGGTTCACCCCTCCACTTT
>.|TRBJ2-1|TRBV24-1|.
CATSGISLGEQFF
TGTGCCACCAGTGGCATAAGTTTGGGAGAGCAGTTCTTC
>few|TRBJ2-7|TRBV6-1|.
CASSEAPDAAYEQYF
TGTGCCAGCAGTGAAGCCCCGGACGCCGCCTACGAGCAGTACTTC
>.|TRBJ1-4|TRBV2|TRBD1
CASSGTGGEKLFF
TGTGCCAGCAGTGGGACAGGGGGTGAAAAACTGTTTTTT
>few|TRBJ2-1|TRBV10-2|TRBD2
CASGVAGVNEQFF
TGCGCCAGCGGAGTAGCGGGAGTCAATGAGCAGTTCTTC
>.|TRBJ1-2|TRBV28|.
CASHTANLNYGYTF
TGTGCCAGCCACACAGCGAATTTGAACTATGGCTACACCTTC
>.|TRBJ1-5|TRBV5-5|TRBD1
CASSSGAGQGALQPQHF
TGTGCCAGCAGCTCAGGGGCCGGACAGGGGGCACTTCAGCCCCAGCATTTT
>.|TRBJ2-1|TRBV9|TRBD2
CASSSSSGVNEQFF
TGTGCCAGCAGCTCCTCCAGCGGGGTCAATGAGCAGTTCTTC
>few|TRBJ2-7|TRBV28|.
CASSFRTEWTYEQYF
TGTGCCAGCAGTTTTCGGACGGAGTGGACCTACGAGCAGTACTTC
>.|TRBJ1-4|TRBV6-5|.
CASARRGTNEKLFF
TGTGCCAGCGCCCGCAGGGGAACTAATGAAAAACTGTTTTTT
>once|TRBJ1-3|TRBV6-5|.
CASSWTASGNTIYF
TGTGCCAGCAGTTGGACAGCCTCTGGAAACACCATATATTTT
>.|TRBJ1-2|TRBV28|.
CASSLDQGTNYGYTF
TGTGCCAGCAGTTTAGACCAGGGAACTAACTATGGCTACACCTTC